The 27 T cell receptor beta chains given below trace back to one sample, sequenced in a study of blood T cell repertoires in COVID-19. TCRdb keeps only in-frame clones here, not all; method: immunoSEQ multiplex PCR. The repertoire holds some 60,000 clones, roughly 83% seen once, with 10% in the top ten. The sample taken for sequencing was peripheral blood. Receptors originate from a man aged 50 to 60 with COVID-19, enrolled during active disease.

The J gene is TRBJ1-5, the V gene TRBV4-2; 10 bases fit TRBD1. V trimming: 1 base; J trimming: 7 bases; junction bases outside the gene matches: 10. CDR1 and CDR2 from the germline V gene are LGHNA and YNFKEQ. The CDR3 covers 17 residues. CDR3: CASSQASLTGGEQPQHF. The CDR3 DNA sequence: TGTGCCAGCAGCCAAGCTTCCTTGACAGGGGGCGAACAGCCCCAGCATTTT.

The table lists this clone with a count of one. The V gene is TRBV10-3, the J gene TRBJ2-3; no clear D gene. Trimming left V 8 bases short and J 4 bases short, with 10 bases between. Germline V gene data show CDR1 as ENHRY and CDR2 as SYGVKD. The CDR3 has 12 residues. The CDR3 here is CAIASRADTQYF. CDR3 sequence (DNA): TGTGCCATCGCGTCCCGCGCAGATACGCAGTATTTT.

This chain links TRBV11-2 with TRBJ2-3; D is possibly TRBD2 (6 bases). Germline CDR1 is SGHAT and CDR2 is FQNNGV. The CDR3 has 15 residues. Deletions cut 1 base from V and 2 bases from J, with 10 bases between. The CDR3 nucleotides are TGTGCCAGCAGCTTAGGGGACTGGGACACAGATACGCAGTATTTT. As protein: CASSLGDWDTDTQYF.

The chain has TRBV25-1 and TRBJ1-5; D may be TRBD1 (5 bases). CDR3 length equals 12 residues. V lost 3 bases and J 8 bases, leaving 8 bases between the germline ends. CDR1 is MGHDK and CDR2 is SYGVNS in the germline V gene. The CDR3 DNA is TGTGCCAGCAGTGAGGGGGGGGAGCCCCAGCATTTT. Translation: CASSEGGEPQHF.

To note about this clone: One end of the junction fails to match germline, which may point to a read error. The chain employs TRBV7-9 and TRBJ2-1; possibly TRBD1 for D (5 bases). The CDR3 is 14 amino acids. Per germline, CDR1 SEHNR and CDR2 FQNEAQ (reference sequence). The CDR3 loop reads CASSLGAGRGEEFF. The CDR3 nucleotides are TGTGCCAGCAGCTTAGGTGCAGGGCGAGGTGAGGAGTTCTTC.

The table lists this clone with a few counts. The chain employs TRBV14 and TRBJ1-6, with 7 bases that match TRBD1. The V gene end was trimmed by 4 bases and the J gene end by 2 bases; junction bases not matched to a gene: 5. The CDR3 sequence is 16 residues long. CDR1 SGHDN and CDR2 FVKESK come from the germline V gene. In DNA form, the CDR3 reads TGTGCCAGCAGCCGAAGTACAGGGGCCTATAATTCACCCCTCCACTTT. As protein: CASSRSTGAYNSPLHF.

This clone has ten or more counts. The chain links TRBV6-4 to TRBJ2-1; 10 bases map to TRBD2. The CDR3 has 14 residues. CDR1 and CDR2 (germline): MRHNA, SNTAGT. The V and J ends lost 5 bases and 5 bases, in that order; junction bases with no gene match: 3. The CDR3 DNA sequence: TGTGCCAGCAGTCTAGCGGGAGATAACAATGAGCAGTTCTTC. Translating it yields CASSLAGDNNEQFF.

The V gene is TRBV5-1, the J gene TRBJ2-7; TRBD2 agrees at 7 bases. The ends lost 5 bases at V and 0 bases at J; junction bases unmatched: 17. CDR1 and CDR2 from the germline V gene are SGHRS and YFSETQ. This CDR3 is 18 amino acids long. CDR3 in DNA: TGCGCCAGCAGAAGAAGTACCTCTCCGGGACTAAGCTCCTACGAGCAGTACTTC. Translation gives CASRRSTSPGLSSYEQYF.

The chain combines TRBV18 with TRBJ1-1, with no clear D. The V end lost 3 bases, the J end lost 5 bases, and 19 bases lay between the germline ends. CDR3 length: 16 amino acids. CDR1 is KGHSH and CDR2 is LQKENI in the germline V gene. CDR3 bases: TGTGCCAGCTCACCGAGAGACTTTGCGCCCGGTACTGAAGCTTTCTTT. This translates into CASSPRDFAPGTEAFF.

The chain links TRBV9 to TRBJ2-7; 15 bases align to TRBD2. The trim removed 3 bases at V and 6 bases at J, leaving 1 base unmatched. This CDR3 is built from 14 residues. CDR1 and CDR2 from the germline V gene are SGDLS and YYNGEE. DNA of the CDR3: TGTGCCAGCAGCGCGGGACTAGCGGGAGGCGAGCAGTACTTC. Its protein is CASSAGLAGGEQYF.

The V call is TRBV7-6, the J call TRBJ2-3; 8 nucleotides line up with TRBD2. V lost 5 bases and J lost 11; bases outside the gene matches: 12. Germline-derived CDR1 and CDR2 are SGHVS and FNYEAQ. The CDR3 spans 14 residues. The CDR3, as DNA: TGTGCCAGCAGCGTCAGCGGGGGCGGGGAGATGCAGTATTTT. Residues: CASSVSGGGEMQYF.

This clone was seen only a few times. The chain combines TRBV5-4 with TRBJ2-3; a weak D match, TRBD1 (8 bases). V shed 4 bases and J shed 2 bases, with 14 bases lying between them. Germline V gene lookup returns CDR1 SGHNT and CDR2 YYREEE (reference sequence). This CDR3 is 15 amino acids long. The CDR3 here is CASSLQGGATDTQYF. CDR3 coding DNA: TGTGCCAGCAGCCTACAGGGGGGGGCCACAGATACGCAGTATTTT.

The table lists this clone with a count of one. V and J are TRBV3-1 (or the pseudogene TRBV3-2) and TRBJ1-5; maybe TRBD1 (5 bases). The ends were cut back, 1 base at V and 7 bases at J, with 11 bases in the middle. The germline gives CDR1 LGHDT, CDR2 YNNKEL (reference sequence). The CDR3 spans 14 residues. CDR3 residues: CASSQVPGPQPQHF. The CDR3 bases are TGTGCCAGCAGCCAAGTTCCAGGGCCCCAGCCCCAGCATTTT.

The sample holds a few counts of this clone. The chain links TRBV7-8 to TRBJ2-1; 12 bases match TRBD1. The CDR3 is made up of 14 amino acids. Germline CDR1 reads SGHVS; CDR2 reads FQNEAQ. Trimming cost V 4 bases and J 8 bases; bases outside gene matches: 3. The CDR3 bases are TGTGCCAGCAGCTCGGGACAGGGGGCCTATGAGCAGTTCTTC. This codes for CASSSGQGAYEQFF.

The chain joins TRBV19 to TRBJ2-1, with D possibly TRBD2 on 6 matching bases. The CDR3 totals 15 residues. The V and J ends lost 6 bases and 0 bases respectively, with 12 bases between them. CDR1 is LNHDA and CDR2 is SQIVND in the germline V gene (reference sequence). Written as DNA, the CDR3 is TGTGCCAGTAGCCGGGACTCCAACTCCTACAATGAGCAGTTCTTC. Translation gives CASSRDSNSYNEQFF.

The sample holds a few counts of this clone. This chain joins TRBV7-3 and TRBJ1-2; 8 nucleotides match TRBD1. J was trimmed by 8 bases and V by 2 bases; bases with no gene match: 4. Germline V lookup: CDR1 SGHTA, CDR2 FQGTGA. CDR3 length equals 13 residues. The CDR3 spells CASSLGDRKGYTF. The CDR3 DNA reads as TGTGCCAGCAGCTTAGGGGACAGGAAAGGCTACACCTTC.

The V gene is TRBV28, the J gene TRBJ1-6; D is uncertain. The germline V gene encodes CDR1 MDHEN and CDR2 SYDVKM. The CDR3 contains 12 residues. V was clipped by 2 bases and J by 18 bases, with 14 bases between them. CDR3 DNA: TGTGCCAGCAGTTTAGGCGGCGAAACCCCCCACTTT. It yields the protein CASSLGGETPHF.

Only a few counts were recorded for this clone. The chain uses TRBV7-9 and TRBJ2-1; D possibly corresponds to TRBD2 (5 bases). This CDR3 region has 15 residues. Germline CDR1 reads SEHNR; CDR2 reads FQNEAQ (reference sequence). The V end lost 0 bases, the J end lost 0 bases, and 6 bases lay between the germline ends. CDR3: CASSLAGSSYNEQFF. CDR3 DNA sequence: TGTGCCAGCAGCTTAGCAGGGAGCTCCTACAATGAGCAGTTCTTC. Full variable domain (rest looked up from reference TRBV7-9 and TRBJ2-1): DTGVSQNPRHKITKRGQNVTFRCDPISEHNRLYWYRQTLGQGPEFLTYFQNEAQLEKSRLLSDRFSAERPKGSFSTLEIQRTEQGDSAMYLCASSLAGSSYNEQFFGPGTRLTVL.

The gene calls are TRBV28 and TRBJ2-3, with a possible D match to TRBD2 (5 bases). The germline gives CDR1 MDHEN, CDR2 SYDVKM. The germline V and J ends were trimmed by 8 bases and 10 bases, with 13 bases remaining between them. This CDR3 region has 11 residues. The CDR3 reads CASSERFAQYF. As DNA, the CDR3 is TGTGCCAGCTCCGAGCGGTTCGCGCAGTATTTT.

The chain is built from TRBV6-5 and TRBJ2-2; possible D gene TRBD1, 6 bases. This CDR3 comprises 15 residues. Germline CDR1 MNHEY, CDR2 SVGAGI. V lost 7 bases and J lost 1, with 13 bases in between. The CDR3 sequence: CASTWEGGNTGELFF. In nucleotides, the CDR3 is TGTGCCAGCACCTGGGAAGGGGGGAACACCGGGGAGCTGTTTTTT.

The genes are TRBV11-1 and TRBJ1-1; D is unresolved. The germline gives CDR1 SGHAT, CDR2 FQDESV (reference sequence). This CDR3 is built from 13 residues. V was pared by 5 bases and J by 7 bases, with 14 bases between. In nucleotides, the CDR3 is TGTGCCAGCAGCCCCCAGAGCGCACTTGAAGCTTTCTTT. This encodes CASSPQSALEAFF.

V gene TRBV5-6 combines with J gene TRBJ1-5; a weak D match, TRBD1 (6 bases). Trimming left V 4 bases short and J 7 bases short, with 18 bases between. This CDR3 has 15 amino acids. From germline, CDR1 is SGHDT and CDR2 YYEEEE. CDR3 residues: CASSPSTGPSQPQHF. The CDR3 DNA sequence: TGTGCCAGCAGCCCCTCGACAGGACCTAGCCAGCCCCAGCATTTT.

This clone is a singleton in its sample. Different DNA sequences within this sample yield the same CDR3. This rearrangement joins TRBV27 to TRBJ2-7; tentative D call: TRBD2 (6 bases). Per germline, CDR1 MNHEY and CDR2 SMNVEV (reference sequence). The ends were cut back, 0 bases at V and 7 bases at J, with 10 bases in the middle. CDR3 length: 13 residues. CDR3 in DNA: TGTGCCAGCAGTTTATCTCGGGGGAGAGAGCAGTACTTC. Its translation: CASSLSRGREQYF.

With respect to this clone: The limits of the CDR3 on the DNA are not certain, so only TCRdb's listed CDR3 is given. The chain recombines TRBV14 with TRBJ2-5; the table's D call, TRBD2, was not checked against the DNA. Per germline, CDR1 SGHDN and CDR2 FVKESK. The CDR3 sequence runs 16 residues, both termini included. The CDR3 region is CASSPSTSAGWETQYF.

The chain uses TRBV28 and TRBJ1-4, with D unclear. The CDR3 loop spans 13 amino acids. Trimming removed 3 bases at V and 8 bases at J, with 10 bases between. CDR1 is MDHEN, CDR2 SYDVKM, per germline. The CDR3 bases are TGTGCCAGCAGTTTGAGGATTGAGGAAAAACTGTTTTTT. Its protein product is CASSLRIEEKLFF.

This rearrangement joins TRBV21-1 to TRBJ2-7; the DNA was not compared with TRBD2, the D call given in the table. TRBV21-1 is a pseudogene locus. The CDR3 extends over 14 amino acids. DNA for the CDR3: TGTGCCAGCAGCAGGGGTAGCGGGAGGTACGAGCAGTACTTC. This encodes CASSRGSGRYEQYF.

The chain links TRBV27 to TRBJ2-5, with 7 bases that match TRBD2. Germline V gene sequence: CDR1 MNHEY, CDR2 SMNVEV (reference sequence). Trimming cost V 5 bases and J 0 bases; bases outside gene matches: 3. CDR3 size: 14 residues. The CDR3 here is CASSGGGYQETQYF. CDR3 DNA: TGTGCCAGCAGTGGGGGAGGGTACCAAGAGACCCAGTACTTC.